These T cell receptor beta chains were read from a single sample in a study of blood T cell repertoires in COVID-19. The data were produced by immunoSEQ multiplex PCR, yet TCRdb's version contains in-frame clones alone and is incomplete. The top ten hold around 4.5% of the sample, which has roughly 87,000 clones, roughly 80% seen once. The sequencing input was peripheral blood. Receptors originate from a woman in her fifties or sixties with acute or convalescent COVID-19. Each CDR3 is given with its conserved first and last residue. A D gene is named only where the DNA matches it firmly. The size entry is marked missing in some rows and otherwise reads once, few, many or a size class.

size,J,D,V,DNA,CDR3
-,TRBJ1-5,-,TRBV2,TGTGCCAGCAGCCCGGGACATAATCAGCCCCAGCATTTT,CASSPGHNQPQHF
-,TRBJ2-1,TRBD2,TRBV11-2,TGTGCCAGCAGCCCGCGGACTAGCGGGGGGGAGGATGAGCAGTTCTTC,CASSPRTSGGEDEQFF
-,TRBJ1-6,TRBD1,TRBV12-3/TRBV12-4,TGTGCCAGCAACCTACAGGGGGAGTCACCCCTCCACTTT,CASNLQGESPLHF
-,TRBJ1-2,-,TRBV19,TGTGCCAGTAGTAGAGACGGACAATTCAACGATGGCTACACCTTC,CASSRDGQFNDGYTF
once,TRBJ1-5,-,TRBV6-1,TGTGCCAGCAGTGAAAGGGGGGACTACAATCAGCCCCAGCATTTT,CASSERGDYNQPQHF
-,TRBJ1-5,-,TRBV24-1,TGTGCCACCAGCCAGACAGCGAGCAATCAGCCCCAGCATTTT,CATSQTASNQPQHF
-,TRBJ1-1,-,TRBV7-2,TGTGCCAGCAGCTTAAGACCGGGCGGGGGGAACACTGAAGCTTTCTTT,CASSLRPGGGNTEAFF
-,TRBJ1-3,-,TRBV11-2,TGTGCCAGCAGGTTGACAGCCAGCTCTGGAAACACCATATATTTT,CASRLTASSGNTIYF
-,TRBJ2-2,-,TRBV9,TGTGCCAGCAGCGTAGCGGGGGGCGCGGTCACCGGGGAGCTGTTTTTT,CASSVAGGAVTGELFF
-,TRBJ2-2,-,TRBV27,TGTGCCAGCAGTGCCCCAACGGGTTTCGGGTTTTTGGTCACCGGGGAGCTGTTTTTT,CASSAPTGFGFLVTGELFF
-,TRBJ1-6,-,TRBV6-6,TGTGCCAGCAGCCTGAGGGCAGTAAATTCACCCCTCCACTTT,CASSLRAVNSPLHF
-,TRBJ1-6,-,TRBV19,TGTGCCAGTAGTCAGTCCAGGGTGAATTCACCCCTCCACTTT,CASSQSRVNSPLHF
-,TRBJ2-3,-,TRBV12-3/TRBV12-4,TGTGCCAGCAGTTACGCGGGACAGATCTTT,CASSYAGQIF
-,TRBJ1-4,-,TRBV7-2,TGTGCCAGCAGCTTAGGGCAGGAGCAAGGGAAGGGGAAGCTGTTTTTT,CASSLGQEQGKGKLFF
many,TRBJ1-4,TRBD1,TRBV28,TGTGCCAGCAGTTTATCCGGGACAGGGGCCGTCAAGGGAAAACTGTTTTTT,CASSLSGTGAVKGKLFF
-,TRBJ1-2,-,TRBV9,TGTGCCAGCAGTAGTGACAGCCGCTATGGCTACACCTTC,CASSSDSRYGYTF